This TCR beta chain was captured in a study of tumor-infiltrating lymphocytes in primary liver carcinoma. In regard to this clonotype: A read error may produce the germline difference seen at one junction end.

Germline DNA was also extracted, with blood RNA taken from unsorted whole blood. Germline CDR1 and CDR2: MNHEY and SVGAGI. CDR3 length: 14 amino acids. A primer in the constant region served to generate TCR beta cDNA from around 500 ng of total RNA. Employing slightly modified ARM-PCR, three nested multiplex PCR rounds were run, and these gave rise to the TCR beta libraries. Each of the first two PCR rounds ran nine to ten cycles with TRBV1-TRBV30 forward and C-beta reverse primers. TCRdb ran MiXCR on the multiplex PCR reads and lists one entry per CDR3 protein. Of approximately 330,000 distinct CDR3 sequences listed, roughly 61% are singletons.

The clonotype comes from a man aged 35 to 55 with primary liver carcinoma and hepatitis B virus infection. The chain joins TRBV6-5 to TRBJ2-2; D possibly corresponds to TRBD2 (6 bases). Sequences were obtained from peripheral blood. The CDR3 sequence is CASSFHSGAGELFF. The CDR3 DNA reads TGTGCCAGCAGTTTCCATAGCGGAGCCGGTGAGCTGTTTTTT.